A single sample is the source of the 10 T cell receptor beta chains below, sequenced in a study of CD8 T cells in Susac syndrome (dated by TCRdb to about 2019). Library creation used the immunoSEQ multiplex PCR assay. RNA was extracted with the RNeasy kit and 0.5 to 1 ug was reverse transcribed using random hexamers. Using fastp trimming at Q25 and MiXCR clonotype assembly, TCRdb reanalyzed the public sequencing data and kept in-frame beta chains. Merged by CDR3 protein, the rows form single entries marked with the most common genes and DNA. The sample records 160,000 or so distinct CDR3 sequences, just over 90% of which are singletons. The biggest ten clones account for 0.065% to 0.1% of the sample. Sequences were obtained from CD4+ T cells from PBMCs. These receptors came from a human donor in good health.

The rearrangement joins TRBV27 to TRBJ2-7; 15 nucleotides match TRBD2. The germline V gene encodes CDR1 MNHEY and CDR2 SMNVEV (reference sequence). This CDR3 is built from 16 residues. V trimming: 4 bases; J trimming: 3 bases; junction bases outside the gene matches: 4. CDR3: CASSSGLAGGLYEQYF. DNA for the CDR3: TGTGCCAGCAGTTCAGGACTAGCGGGAGGGCTCTACGAGCAGTACTTC.

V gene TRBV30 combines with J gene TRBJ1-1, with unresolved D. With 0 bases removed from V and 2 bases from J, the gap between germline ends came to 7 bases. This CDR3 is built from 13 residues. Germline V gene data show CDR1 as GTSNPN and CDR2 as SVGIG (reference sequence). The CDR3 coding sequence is TGTGCCTGGAGTGTACGTGGAAACACTGAAGCTTTCTTT. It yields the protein CAWSVRGNTEAFF.

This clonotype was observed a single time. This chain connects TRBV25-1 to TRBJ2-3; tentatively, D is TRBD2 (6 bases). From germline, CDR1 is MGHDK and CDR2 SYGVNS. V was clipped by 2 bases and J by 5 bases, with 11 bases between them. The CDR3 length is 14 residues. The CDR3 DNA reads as TGTGCCAGCAGTGAACCCAGGAGGGTAGATACGCAGTATTTT. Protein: CASSEPRRVDTQYF. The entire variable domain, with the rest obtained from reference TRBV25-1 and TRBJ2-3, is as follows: EADIYQTPRYLVIGTGKKITLECSQTMGHDKMYWYQQDPGMELHLIHYSYGVNSTEKGDLSSESTVSRIRTEHFPLTLESARPSHTSQYLCASSEPRRVDTQYFGPGTRLTVL.

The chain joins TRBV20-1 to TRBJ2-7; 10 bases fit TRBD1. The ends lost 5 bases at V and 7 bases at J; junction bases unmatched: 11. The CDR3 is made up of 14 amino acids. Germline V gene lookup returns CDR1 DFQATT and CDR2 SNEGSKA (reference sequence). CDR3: CSASPGQGTGEQYF. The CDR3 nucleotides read TGCAGTGCTTCTCCGGGACAGGGGACGGGGGAGCAGTACTTC.

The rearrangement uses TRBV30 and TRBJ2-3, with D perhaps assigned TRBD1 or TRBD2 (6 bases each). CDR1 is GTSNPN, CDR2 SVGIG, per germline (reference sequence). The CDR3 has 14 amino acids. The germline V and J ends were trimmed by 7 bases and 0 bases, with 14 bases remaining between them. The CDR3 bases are TGTGCCTCAGACCGGGGGCCAAGCACAGATACGCAGTATTTT. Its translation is CASDRGPSTDTQYF. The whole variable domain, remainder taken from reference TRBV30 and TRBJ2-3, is SQTIHQWPATLVQPVGSPLSLECTVEGTSNPNLYWYRQAAGRGLQLLFYSVGIGQISSEVPQNLSASRPQDRQFILSSKKLLLSDSGFYLCASDRGPSTDTQYFGPGTRLTVL.

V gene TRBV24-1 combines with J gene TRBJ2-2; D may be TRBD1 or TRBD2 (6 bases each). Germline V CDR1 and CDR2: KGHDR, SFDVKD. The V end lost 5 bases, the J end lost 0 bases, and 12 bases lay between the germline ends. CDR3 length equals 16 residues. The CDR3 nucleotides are TGTGCCACCAGTGGAGGGGGGCCCGCGAACACCGGGGAGCTGTTTTTT. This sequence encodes CATSGGGPANTGELFF.

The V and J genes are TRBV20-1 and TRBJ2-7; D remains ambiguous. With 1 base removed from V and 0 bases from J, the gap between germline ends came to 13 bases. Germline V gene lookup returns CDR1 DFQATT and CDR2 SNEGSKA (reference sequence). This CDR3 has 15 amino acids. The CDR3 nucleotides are TGCAGTGCTAGAGCCTCGGCTCTCAGCTCCTACGAGCAGTACTTC. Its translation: CSARASALSSYEQYF.

The CDR3 sequence is CASSYSISKENSGNTIYF. The CDR3 DNA reads TGTGCCAGCAGTTACTCGATTTCGAAGGAAAACTCTGGAAACACCATATATTTT. The genes are TRBV6-5 and TRBJ1-3; no clear D. The CDR3 is 18 residues long. Germline V gives CDR1 MNHEY, CDR2 SVGAGI. The germline V and J ends were trimmed by 0 bases and 0 bases, with 15 bases remaining between them.

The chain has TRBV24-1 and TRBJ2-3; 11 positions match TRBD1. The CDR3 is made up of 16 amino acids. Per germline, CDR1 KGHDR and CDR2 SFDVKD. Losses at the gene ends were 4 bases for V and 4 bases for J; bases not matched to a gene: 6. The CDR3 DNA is TGTGCCACCAGTGACACGGGACAGGGGGAGGCAGATACGCAGTATTTT. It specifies CATSDTGQGEADTQYF.

CDR3 in amino acids: CASLPGRFNTEAFF. CDR3 in DNA: TGTGCCAGCCTCCCTGGCAGGTTCAACACTGAAGCTTTCTTT. The chain employs TRBV7-9 and TRBJ1-1; D is unclear. The CDR3 has 14 residues. V was pared by 8 bases and J by 2 bases, with 15 bases between. Per germline, CDR1 SEHNR and CDR2 FQNEAQ (reference sequence).